This T cell receptor (beta chain) was identified during a study of OX40 agonist ivuxolimab in advanced cancers. Study results and limitations: Several nonresponders also turned out to have low normalized T-cell clonal expansion. At 0.1 to 3.0 mg/kg and by week 6, clonal expansion occurred in CD4+ and CD8+ blood T cells.

Clones were sequenced by immunoSEQ multiplex PCR, and TCRdb holds only the in-frame ones, with some missing. The sample yields roughly 75,000 clones, around 86% seen once. As regards this clone: Antigen unknown.

The specimen comprised CD4+ or CD8+ T cells sorted from blood, sampled in a trial of the OX40 agonist ivuxolimab. The clonotype was recovered from an adult with an advanced solid tumor such as melanoma, head and neck, liver or kidney cancer.

CDR3 sequence reads: CASSLGPGLQETQYF. The CDR3 DNA reads as TGCGCCAGCAGCTTGGGACCGGGCCTCCAAGAGACCCAGTACTTC. The chain carries TRBV5-1 and TRBJ2-5; D remains ambiguous. Germline assignment: CDR1 SGHRS and CDR2 YFSETQ. The CDR3 runs to 15 residues. V was shortened by 0 bases and J by 1 base, with 10 bases between the two germline ends. Based on the CDR3 plus reference TRBV5-1 and TRBJ2-5, the full variable domain is KAGVTQTPRYLIKTRGQQVTLSCSPISGHRSVSWYQQTPGQGLQFLFEYFSETQRNKGNFPGRFSGRQFSNSRSEMNVSTLELGDSALYLCASSLGPGLQETQYFGPGTRLLVL.